What follows is one T cell receptor beta chain and its context. The data are from a study of blood T cell repertoires in COVID-19. The authors' processing: Cell counts per sample came from amplifying reference gene primers. Method: immunoSEQ multiplex PCR; TCRdb's copy keeps in-frame clones and lacks some. D and trimming were read from the DNA, whereas the V and J calls and clone size are those reported in that table. The sample lists approximately 55,000 clones, around nine tenths occurring once. This receptor was identified in a man aged 40-50 years with acute or convalescent COVID-19. The sample was peripheral blood.

The CDR3 reads CASSADRNTEAFF. CDR3 coding DNA: TGTGCCAGCAGCGCAGACAGGAACACTGAAGCTTTCTTT. The chain is built from TRBV7-3 and TRBJ1-1; D possibly corresponds to TRBD1 (5 bases). There are 13 residues in the CDR3. Germline V CDR1 and CDR2: SGHTA, FQGTGA. The germline V and J ends were trimmed by 5 bases and 1 base, with 8 bases remaining between them.